Described below is a single T cell receptor beta chain sequence and its context. TCRdb's copy holds only in-frame clones and misses some; the assay was immunoSEQ multiplex PCR. There are approximately 100,000 clones in the sample; less than 75% occur only once, and about 25% lies in the top ten. This entry belongs to a study of shared clonotypes between healthy human individuals. This CDR3 has 14 amino acids. Per the germline V gene, CDR1 is MNHEY and CDR2 is SMNVEV (reference sequence). Germline trimming cut 4 bases from V and 6 bases from J; bases unmatched to any gene: 8. The source is a woman aged 25 to 39 in good health. The chain employs TRBV27 and TRBJ1-2; TRBD1 aligns across 7 bases. Sequencing input: memory CD8+ T cells sorted from blood. The subset is: CD45RO+ cells pooled with CCR7-negative TemRA cells. The CDR3 region is CASSSRTGGNGYTF. CDR3 DNA sequence: TGTGCCAGCAGTTCCCGGACAGGAGGGAATGGCTACACCTTC.